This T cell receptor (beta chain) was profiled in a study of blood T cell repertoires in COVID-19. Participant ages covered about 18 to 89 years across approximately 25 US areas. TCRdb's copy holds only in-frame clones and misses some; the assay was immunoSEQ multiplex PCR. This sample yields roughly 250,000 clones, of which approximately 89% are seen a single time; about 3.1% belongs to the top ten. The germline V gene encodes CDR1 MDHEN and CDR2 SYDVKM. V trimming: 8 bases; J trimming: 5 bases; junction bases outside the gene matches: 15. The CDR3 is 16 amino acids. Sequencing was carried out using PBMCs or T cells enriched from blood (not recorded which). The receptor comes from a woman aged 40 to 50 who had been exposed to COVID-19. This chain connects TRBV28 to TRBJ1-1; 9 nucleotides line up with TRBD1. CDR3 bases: TGTGCCAGCCCACCCTCCGGGACAGGGAGAAGGACTGAAGCTTTCTTT. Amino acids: CASPPSGTGRRTEAFF.